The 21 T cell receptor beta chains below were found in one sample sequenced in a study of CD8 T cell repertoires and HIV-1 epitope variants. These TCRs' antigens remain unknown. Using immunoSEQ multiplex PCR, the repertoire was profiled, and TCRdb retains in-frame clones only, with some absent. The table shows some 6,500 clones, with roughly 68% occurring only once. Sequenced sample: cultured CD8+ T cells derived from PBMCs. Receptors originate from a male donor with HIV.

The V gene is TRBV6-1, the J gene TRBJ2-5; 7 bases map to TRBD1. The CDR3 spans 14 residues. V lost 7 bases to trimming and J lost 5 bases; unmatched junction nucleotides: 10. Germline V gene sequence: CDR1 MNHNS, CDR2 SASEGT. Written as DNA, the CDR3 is TGTGCCAGCATCCTAGACAGGGCTCGGGAGACCCAGTACTTC. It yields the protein CASILDRARETQYF.

Here the CDR3 DNA reads TGTGCCACCAGCAGAGATCCGCGGACAGGGGACGACGAGCAGTACTTC. Encoded protein: CATSRDPRTGDDEQYF. The chain recombines TRBV15 with TRBJ2-7; 9 nucleotides match TRBD1. Germline values: CDR1 LNHNV, CDR2 YYDKDF (reference sequence). The CDR3 is 16 residues long. Trimming removed 0 bases from V and 5 bases from J; junction bases left unmatched: 8.

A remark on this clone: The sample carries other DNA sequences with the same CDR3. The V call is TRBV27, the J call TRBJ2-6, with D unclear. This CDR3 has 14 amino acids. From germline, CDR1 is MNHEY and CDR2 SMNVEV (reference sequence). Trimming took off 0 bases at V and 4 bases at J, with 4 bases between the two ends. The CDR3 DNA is TGTGCCAGCAGTTTATCCGCCGGGGCCAACGTCCTGACTTTC. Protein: CASSLSAGANVLTF.

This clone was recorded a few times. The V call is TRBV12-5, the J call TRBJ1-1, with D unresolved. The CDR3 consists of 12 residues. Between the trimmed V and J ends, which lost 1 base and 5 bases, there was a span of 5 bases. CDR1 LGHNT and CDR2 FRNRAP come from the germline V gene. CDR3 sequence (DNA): TGTGCTAGTGGTTTGGGGGCAACTGAAGCTTTCTTT. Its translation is CASGLGATEAFF.

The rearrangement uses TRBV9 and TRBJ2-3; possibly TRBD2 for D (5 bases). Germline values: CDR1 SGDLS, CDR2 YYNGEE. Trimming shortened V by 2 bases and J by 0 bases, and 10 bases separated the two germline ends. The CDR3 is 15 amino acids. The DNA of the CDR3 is TGTGCCAGCAGCGTGGGCGGGCCTAGCACAGATACGCAGTATTTT. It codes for CASSVGGPSTDTQYF.

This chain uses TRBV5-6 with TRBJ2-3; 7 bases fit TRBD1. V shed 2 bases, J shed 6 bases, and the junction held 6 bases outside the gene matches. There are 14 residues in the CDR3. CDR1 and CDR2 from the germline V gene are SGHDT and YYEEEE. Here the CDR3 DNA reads TGTGCCAGCAGCTTTTGGCAGGGGGATGATACGCAGTATTTT. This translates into CASSFWQGDDTQYF.

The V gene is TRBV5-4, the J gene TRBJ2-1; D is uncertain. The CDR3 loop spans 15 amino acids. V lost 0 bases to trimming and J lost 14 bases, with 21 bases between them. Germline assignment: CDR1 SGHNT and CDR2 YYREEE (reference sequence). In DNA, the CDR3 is TGTGCCAGCAGCTTGGCCGTAGCTCCCGGAGAGGAAAAGTTCTTC. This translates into CASSLAVAPGEEKFF.

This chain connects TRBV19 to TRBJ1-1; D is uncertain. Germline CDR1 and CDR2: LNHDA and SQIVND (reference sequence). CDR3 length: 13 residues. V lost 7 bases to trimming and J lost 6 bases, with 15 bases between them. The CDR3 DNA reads TGTGCCAGTACTACAACCCAAGGCGCTGAAGCTTTCTTT. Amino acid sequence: CASTTTQGAEAFF.

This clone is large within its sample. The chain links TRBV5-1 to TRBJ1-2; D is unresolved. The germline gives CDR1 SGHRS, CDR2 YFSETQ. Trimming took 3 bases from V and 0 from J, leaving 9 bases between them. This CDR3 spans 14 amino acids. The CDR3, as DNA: TGCGCCAGCAGCTCGCAGGAGACTAACTATGGCTACACCTTC. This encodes CASSSQETNYGYTF.

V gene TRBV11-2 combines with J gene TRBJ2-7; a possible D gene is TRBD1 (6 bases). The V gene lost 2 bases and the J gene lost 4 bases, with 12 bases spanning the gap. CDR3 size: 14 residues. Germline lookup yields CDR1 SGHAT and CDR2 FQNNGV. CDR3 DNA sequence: TGTGCCAGCAGCTTAAGTACAGGGTCGTACGAGCAGTACTTC. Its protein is CASSLSTGSYEQYF.

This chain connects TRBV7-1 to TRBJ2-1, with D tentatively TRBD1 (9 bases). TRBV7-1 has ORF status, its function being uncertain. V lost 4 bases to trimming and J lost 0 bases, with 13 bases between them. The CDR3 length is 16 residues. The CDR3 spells CASSLAGQGSYNEQFF. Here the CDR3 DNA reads TGTGCCAGCAGCTTAGCGGGACAGGGCTCCTACAATGAGCAGTTCTTC.

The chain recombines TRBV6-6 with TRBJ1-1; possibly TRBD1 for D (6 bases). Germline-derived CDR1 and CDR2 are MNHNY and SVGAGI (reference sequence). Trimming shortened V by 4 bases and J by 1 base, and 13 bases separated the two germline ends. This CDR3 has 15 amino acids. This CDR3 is CASSSQGSGNTEAFF. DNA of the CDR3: TGTGCCAGCAGTTCACAGGGATCAGGGAACACTGAAGCTTTCTTT.

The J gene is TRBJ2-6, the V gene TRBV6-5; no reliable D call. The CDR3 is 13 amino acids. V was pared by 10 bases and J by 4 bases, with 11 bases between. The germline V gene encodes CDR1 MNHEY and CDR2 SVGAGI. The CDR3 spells CATRSDGANVLTF. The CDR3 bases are TGTGCCACCAGATCGGACGGGGCCAACGTCCTGACTTTC.

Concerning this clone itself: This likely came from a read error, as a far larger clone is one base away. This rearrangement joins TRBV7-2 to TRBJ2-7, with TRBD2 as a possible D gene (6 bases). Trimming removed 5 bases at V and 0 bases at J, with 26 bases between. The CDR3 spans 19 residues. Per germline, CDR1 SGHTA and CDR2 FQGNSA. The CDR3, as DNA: TGTGCCAGCAGCCAAGAGCCGGGAGCGGGCGCCCTGAGCTCCTACGAGCAGTACTTC. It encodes CASSQEPGAGALSSYEQYF.

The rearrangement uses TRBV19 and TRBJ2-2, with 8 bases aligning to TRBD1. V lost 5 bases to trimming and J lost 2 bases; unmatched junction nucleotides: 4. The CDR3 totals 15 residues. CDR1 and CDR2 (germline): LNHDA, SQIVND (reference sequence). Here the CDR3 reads CASSSGTGNTGELFF. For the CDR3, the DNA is TGTGCCAGTAGTTCCGGGACAGGAAACACCGGGGAGCTGTTTTTT.

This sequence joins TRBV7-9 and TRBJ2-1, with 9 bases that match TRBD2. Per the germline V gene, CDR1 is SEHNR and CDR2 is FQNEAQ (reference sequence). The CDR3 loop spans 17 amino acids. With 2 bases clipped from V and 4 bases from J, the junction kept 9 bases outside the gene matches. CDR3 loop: CASSLSSGGIKYNEQFF. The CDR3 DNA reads TGTGCCAGCAGCTTATCCAGCGGGGGGATTAAATACAATGAGCAGTTCTTC.

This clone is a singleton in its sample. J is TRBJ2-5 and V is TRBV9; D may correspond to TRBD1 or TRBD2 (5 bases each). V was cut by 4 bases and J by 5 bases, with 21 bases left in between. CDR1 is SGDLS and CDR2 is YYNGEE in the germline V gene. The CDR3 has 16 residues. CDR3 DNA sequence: TGTGCCAGCAGCATTTCCAGCGGTGGGGCCGTGGAGACCCAGTACTTC. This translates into CASSISSGGAVETQYF. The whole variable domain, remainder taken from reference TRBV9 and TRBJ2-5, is DSGVTQTPKHLITATGQRVTLRCSPRSGDLSVYWYQQSLDQGLQFLIQYYNGEERAKGNILERFSAQQFPDLHSELNLSSLELGDSALYFCASSISSGGAVETQYFGPGTRLLVL.

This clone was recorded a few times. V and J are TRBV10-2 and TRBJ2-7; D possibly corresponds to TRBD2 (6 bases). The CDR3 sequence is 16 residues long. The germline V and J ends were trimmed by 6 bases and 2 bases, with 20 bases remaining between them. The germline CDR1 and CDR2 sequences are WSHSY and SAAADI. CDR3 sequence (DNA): TGCGCCAGCAGGGGGGGATGGGGCAAGGGTACCTACGAGCAGTACTTC. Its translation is CASRGGWGKGTYEQYF.

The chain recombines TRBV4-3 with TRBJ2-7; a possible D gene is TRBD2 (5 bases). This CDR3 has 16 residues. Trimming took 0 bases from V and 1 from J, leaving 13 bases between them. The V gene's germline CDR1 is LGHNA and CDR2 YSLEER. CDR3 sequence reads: CASSQDQDLASYEQYF. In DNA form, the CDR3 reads TGCGCCAGCAGCCAAGACCAGGACTTAGCATCCTACGAGCAGTACTTC.

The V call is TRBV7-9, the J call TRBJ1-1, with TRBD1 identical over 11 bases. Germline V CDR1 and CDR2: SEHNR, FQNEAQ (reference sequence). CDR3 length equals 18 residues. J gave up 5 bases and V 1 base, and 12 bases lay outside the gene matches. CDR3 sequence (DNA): TGTGCCAGCAGCTTAGTCCGGGACAGGGGGATTGGAAGGACTGAAGCTTTCTTT. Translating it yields CASSLVRDRGIGRTEAFF.

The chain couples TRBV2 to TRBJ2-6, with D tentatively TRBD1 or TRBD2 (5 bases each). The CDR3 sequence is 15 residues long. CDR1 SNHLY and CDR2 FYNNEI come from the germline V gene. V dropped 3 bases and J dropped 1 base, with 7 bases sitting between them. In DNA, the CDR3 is TGTGCCAGCAGTGAGGGGGTTTCTGGGGCCAACGTCCTGACTTTC. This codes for CASSEGVSGANVLTF.